Listed below are T cell receptor beta chains from one sample, sequenced in a study of shared clonotypes between healthy human individuals. Data came from immunoSEQ multiplex PCR; TCRdb stores just in-frame clones and leaves some out. The data contain roughly 2.5 million clones, approximately 92% of them singletons. The specimen was naive CD4+ T cells sorted from blood. The receptors originated from a man aged 18 to 29 in good health. The conserved cysteine and the conserved F or W are not part of the CDR3 here.

>TRBV2|13|TRBJ1-2
ASRGQGADNYGYT
>TRBV2|12|TRBJ1-5
ASSAQVGNQPQH
>TRBV4-1|13|TRBJ1-1
ASSQVGTGDTEAF
>TRBV1|17|TRBJ2-5
TSSQDTYEAGNFQETQY
>TRBV6-1|12|TRBJ1-2
ASNLQGAGYGYT
>TRBV15|13|TRBJ2-5
ATSRDRGAQETQY
>TRBV28|12|TRBJ2-4
ATAGTNAKNIQY
>TRBV19|16|TRBJ2-7
ASSPHGTSIGYLYEQY
>TRBV6-5|13|TRBJ2-5
ASSYSGQGYETQY
>TRBV7-2|13|TRBJ2-5
ASSLETGGGETQY
>TRBV21-1|12|TRBJ1-5
ASSKAHSNQPQH
>TRBV5-1|12|TRBJ2-1
ASSLARGYNEQF
>TRBV5-6|16|TRBJ2-3
ASSQNPARGGRTDTQY
>TRBV6-5|14|TRBJ2-7
ASSYSRLAALYEQY
>TRBV13|12|TRBJ1-1
ASSLYWRNTEAF
>TRBV5-5|14|TRBJ2-7
ASTVTQGSASYEQY
>TRBV4-3|14|TRBJ1-5
ASSQEWNRAPQPQH
>TRBV6-5|12|TRBJ1-4
ASSPLSPGEKLF
>TRBV27|14|TRBJ2-1
ASSLLRGEVDNEQF
>TRBV7-2|9|TRBJ2-7
ASRSLRWQY
>TRBV19|13|TRBJ2-3
ASRQTSGFTDTQY
>TRBV10-3|13|TRBJ1-6
AISESPSYSSPLH
>TRBV19|11|TRBJ2-1
ASREYQYNEQF
>TRBV6-1|12|TRBJ1-2
ASFPFGEGGGYT
>TRBV5-1|13|TRBJ2-2
ASSLDRASTGELF
>TRBV19|10|TRBJ2-3
ATRINTDTQY
>TRBV7-2|11|TRBJ2-7
ASSPAGTYEQY
>TRBV4-3|13|TRBJ2-2
ASSQEYTNTGELF
>TRBV7-2|13|TRBJ2-7
ASSLSGTGSYEQY
>TRBV19|12|TRBJ2-7
ASRNRDGSYEQY
>TRBV5-6|13|TRBJ1-1
ASSLWDRVNTEAF
>TRBV30|12|TRBJ1-2
AWSFTPGPSGYT
>TRBV9|10|TRBJ2-4
ASSARGDIQY
>TRBV9|12|TRBJ2-3
ASRGRGSTDTQY
>TRBV2|12|TRBJ2-1
ASTGLAANDEQF
>TRBV5-6|13|TRBJ1-6
ASSLLTGDHSPLH
>TRBV10-3|11|TRBJ2-2
AISGMYTGELF
>TRBV28|10|TRBJ2-1
ASSLRLNEQF